This TCR beta chain was obtained from a study of blood T cells in healthy people across ages. Study-wide results and caveats: Long-lived and aged donors differed, with more naive CD4+ cells and higher diversity in the long-lived.

Trimming took 6 bases from V and 7 from J; bases not matched to a gene: 5. The CDR3 is 12 residues long. CDR1 MNHEY and CDR2 SVGEGT come from the germline V gene. Concerning this clonotype: Its cognate antigen is unknown.

Next came a second PCR, run for roughly 6 to 11 cycles, which used a sample-barcoded 5' primer along with a J-beta primer mix. Carrying 12 random nucleotides, a template-switch adaptor labeled each individual cDNA molecule. TCRdb re-analysed the 5' RACE reads in MiXCR, keeping a single row per CDR3 protein. The data contain 800,000 or so distinct CDR3 sequences, around 62% of them seen just once; the ten biggest clones take up about a quarter. Each donor gave 9 to 10 milliliters of peripheral blood. This clonotype was sampled from a man aged 30-40 years in good health. The material sequenced was blood. The chain carries TRBV6-2 or TRBV6-3 and TRBJ1-2; 7 nucleotides agree with TRBD1. Here the CDR3 reads CASRQGGRGYTF. CDR3 DNA: TGTGCCAGCAGGCAAGGGGGCCGTGGCTACACCTTC.